One and the same sample provided the 5 T cell receptor beta chains below, sequenced in a study of a mutant IDH1 vaccine in newly diagnosed glioma. Time point defined: week 23, last vaccination. Doses comprised 300 ug of mutant IDH1 20-mer peptide each, plus topical imiquimod. No antigen has been assigned to these receptors. Produced via immunoSEQ multiplex PCR; TCRdb's table is partial and in-frame only. The data hold about 86,000 clones, with 70% to 90% observed a single time. The sequencing here drew on PBMCs, taken from a glioma patient whose treatment included an IDH1 peptide vaccine. These receptors were taken from a man in his thirties or forties with glioma. Some clones in this sample may be carry-over from other donors' samples.

This clone has only a few counts. The chain combines TRBV4-1 with TRBJ1-5; 9 bases fit TRBD1. Germline lookup yields CDR1 MGHRA and CDR2 YSYEKL. This CDR3 has 15 amino acids. V lost 2 bases, J lost 7 bases, and 6 bases stayed unmatched. The CDR3 DNA reads TGCGCCAGCAGCCAAACAGGGGGCGGGAAACAGCCCCAGCATTTT. Residues: CASSQTGGGKQPQHF.

This chain joins TRBV5-1 and TRBJ1-3, with D uncertain. The CDR3 is 13 residues long. The V end lost 3 bases, the J end lost 7 bases, and 11 bases lay between the germline ends. Germline lookup yields CDR1 SGHRS and CDR2 YFSETQ. CDR3 loop: CASSSGRGNTIYF. The CDR3 bases are TGCGCCAGCAGCTCCGGACGGGGTAACACCATATATTTT.

V and J are TRBV2 and TRBJ1-6; maybe TRBD1 (5 bases). The CDR3 has 13 residues. Trimming pared 6 bases from V and 8 bases from J, leaving 11 bases between. The V gene's germline CDR1 is SNHLY and CDR2 FYNNEI. The CDR3 is CASRDSLYSPLHF. In DNA, the CDR3 is TGTGCCAGCAGAGACAGCTTATATTCACCCCTCCACTTT.

CDR3 loop: CASSVVADSNYGYTF. In DNA form, the CDR3 reads TGTGCCAGCAGCGTAGTGGCAGATTCTAACTATGGCTACACCTTC. This chain joins TRBV9 and TRBJ1-2, with unresolved D. The germline V gene has CDR1 SGDLS and CDR2 YYNGEE. The CDR3 loop spans 15 amino acids. V lost 0 bases, J lost 0 bases, and 9 bases lay in between.

The chain carries TRBV6-6 and TRBJ2-7; D is possibly TRBD1 or TRBD2 (6 bases each). The length of the CDR3 is 14 residues. From germline, CDR1 is MNHNY and CDR2 SVGAGI (reference sequence). V lost 6 bases to trimming and J lost 4 bases, with 16 bases between them. This CDR3 is CASRAGQTSYEQYF. In DNA, the CDR3 is TGTGCCAGCAGGGCGGGACAAACTTCTTACGAGCAGTACTTC.